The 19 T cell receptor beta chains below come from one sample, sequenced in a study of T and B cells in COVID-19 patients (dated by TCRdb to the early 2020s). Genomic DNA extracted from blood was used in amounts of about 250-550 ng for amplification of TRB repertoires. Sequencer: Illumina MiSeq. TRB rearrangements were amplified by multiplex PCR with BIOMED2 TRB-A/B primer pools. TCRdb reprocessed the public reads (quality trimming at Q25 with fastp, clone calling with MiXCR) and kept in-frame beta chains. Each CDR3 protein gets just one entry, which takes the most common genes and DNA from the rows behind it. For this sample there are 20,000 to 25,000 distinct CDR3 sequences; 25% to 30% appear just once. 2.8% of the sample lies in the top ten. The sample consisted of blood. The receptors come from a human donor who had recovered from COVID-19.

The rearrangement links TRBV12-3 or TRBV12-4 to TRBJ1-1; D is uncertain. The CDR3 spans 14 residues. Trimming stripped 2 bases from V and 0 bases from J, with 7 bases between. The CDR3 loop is CASSLNPMNTEAFF. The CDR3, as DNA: TGTGCCAGCAGTTTAAACCCGATGAACACTGAAGCTTTCTTT.

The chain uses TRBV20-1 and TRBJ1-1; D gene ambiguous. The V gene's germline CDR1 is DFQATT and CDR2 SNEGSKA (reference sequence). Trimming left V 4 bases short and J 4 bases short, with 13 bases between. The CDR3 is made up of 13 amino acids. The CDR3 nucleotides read TGCAGTGCTATCAAATCCGACTCCACTGAAGCTTTCTTT. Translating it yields CSAIKSDSTEAFF.

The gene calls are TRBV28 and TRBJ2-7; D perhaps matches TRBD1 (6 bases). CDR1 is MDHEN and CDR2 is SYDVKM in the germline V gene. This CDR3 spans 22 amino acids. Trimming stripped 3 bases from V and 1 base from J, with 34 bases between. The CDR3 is CASSFFLGTPQGSTLFSYEQYF. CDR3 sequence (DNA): TGTGCCAGCAGTTTTTTTCTCGGGACACCACAGGGTTCGACTTTATTTTCCTACGAGCAGTACTTC. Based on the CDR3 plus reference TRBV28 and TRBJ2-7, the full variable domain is DVKVTQSSRYLVKRTGEKVFLECVQDMDHENMFWYRQDPGLGLRLIYFSYDVKMKEKGDIPEGYSVSREKKERFSLILESASTNQTSMYLCASSFFLGTPQGSTLFSYEQYFGPGTRLTVT.

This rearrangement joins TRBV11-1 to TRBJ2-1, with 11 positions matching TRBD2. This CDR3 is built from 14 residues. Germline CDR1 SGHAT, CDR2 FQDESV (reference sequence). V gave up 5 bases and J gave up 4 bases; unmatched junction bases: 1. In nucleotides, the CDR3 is TGTGCCAGCAGCCGGACTAGCGGGTACAATGAGCAGTTCTTC. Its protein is CASSRTSGYNEQFF. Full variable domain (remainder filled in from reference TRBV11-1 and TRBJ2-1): EAEVAQSPRYKITEKSQAVAFWCDPISGHATLYWYRQILGQGPELLVQFQDESVVDDSQLPKDRFSAERLKGVDSTLKIQPAELGDSAMYLCASSRTSGYNEQFFGPGTRLTVL.

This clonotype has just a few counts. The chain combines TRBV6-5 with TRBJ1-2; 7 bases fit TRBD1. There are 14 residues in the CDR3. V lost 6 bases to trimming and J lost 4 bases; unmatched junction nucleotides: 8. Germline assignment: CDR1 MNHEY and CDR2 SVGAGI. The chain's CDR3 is CASRQGYEGYGYTF. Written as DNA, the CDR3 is TGTGCCAGCAGACAGGGGTATGAGGGCTATGGCTACACCTTC.

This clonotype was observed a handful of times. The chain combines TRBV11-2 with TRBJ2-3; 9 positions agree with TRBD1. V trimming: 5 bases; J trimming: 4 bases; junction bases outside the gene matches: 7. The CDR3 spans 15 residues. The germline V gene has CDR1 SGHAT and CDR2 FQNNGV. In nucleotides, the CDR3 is TGTGCCAGCAGCCAACAGGGGGCGGGCTCAGATACGCAGTATTTT. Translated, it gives CASSQQGAGSDTQYF.

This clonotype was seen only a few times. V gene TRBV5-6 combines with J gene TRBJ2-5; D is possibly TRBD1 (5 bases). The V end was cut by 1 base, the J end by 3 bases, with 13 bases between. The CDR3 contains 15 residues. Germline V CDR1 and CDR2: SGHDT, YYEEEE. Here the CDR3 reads CASSLSGHMKETQYF. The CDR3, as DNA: TGTGCCAGCAGCTTGTCTGGACACATGAAAGAGACCCAGTACTTC.

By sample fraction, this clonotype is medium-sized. CDR3 residues: CSVGTGDYGYTF. The CDR3, as DNA: TGCAGCGTTGGAACGGGGGACTATGGCTACACCTTC. This chain uses TRBV29-1 with TRBJ1-2; TRBD1 might be the D (5 bases). Trimming cost V 4 bases and J 3 bases, with 9 bases left between them. Germline values: CDR1 SQVTM, CDR2 ANQGSEA. The length of the CDR3 is 12 residues.

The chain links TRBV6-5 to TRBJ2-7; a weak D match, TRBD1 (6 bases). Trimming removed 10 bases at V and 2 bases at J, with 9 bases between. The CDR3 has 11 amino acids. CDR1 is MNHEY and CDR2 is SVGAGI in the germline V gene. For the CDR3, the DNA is TGTGCCACCGGACAGACCTACGAGCAGTACTTC. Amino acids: CATGQTYEQYF.

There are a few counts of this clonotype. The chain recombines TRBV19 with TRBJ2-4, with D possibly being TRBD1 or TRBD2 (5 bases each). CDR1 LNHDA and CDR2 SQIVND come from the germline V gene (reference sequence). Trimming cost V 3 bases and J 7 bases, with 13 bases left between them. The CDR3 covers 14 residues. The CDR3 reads CASSIGALGNIQYF. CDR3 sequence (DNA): TGTGCCAGTAGTATCGGGGCCTTGGGGAACATTCAGTACTTC.

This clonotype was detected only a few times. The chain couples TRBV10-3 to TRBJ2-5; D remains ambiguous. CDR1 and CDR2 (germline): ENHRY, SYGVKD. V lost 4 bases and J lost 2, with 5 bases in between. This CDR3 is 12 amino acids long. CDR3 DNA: TGTGCCATCAGTGGGGCACAAGAGACCCAGTACTTC. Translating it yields CAISGAQETQYF.

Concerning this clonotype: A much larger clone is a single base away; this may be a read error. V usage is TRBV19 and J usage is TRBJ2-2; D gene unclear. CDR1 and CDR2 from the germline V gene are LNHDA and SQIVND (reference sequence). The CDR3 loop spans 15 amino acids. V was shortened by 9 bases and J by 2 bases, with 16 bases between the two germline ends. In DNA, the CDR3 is TGTGCCAGCAGCTTGGTCGAGGTTAACACCGGGGAGCTGTTTTTT. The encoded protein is CASSLVEVNTGELFF.

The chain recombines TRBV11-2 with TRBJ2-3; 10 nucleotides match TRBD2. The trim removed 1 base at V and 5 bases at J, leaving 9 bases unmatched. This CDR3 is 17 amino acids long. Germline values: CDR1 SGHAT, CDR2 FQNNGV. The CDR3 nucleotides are TGTGCCAGCAGCTTAGGGCCAGGACTAGCGGAGGGAGATACGCAGTATTTT. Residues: CASSLGPGLAEGDTQYF.

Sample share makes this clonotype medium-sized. The CDR3 bases are TGTGCCAGTAGTATGGACAGGGGTTTCGAGCAGTACTTC. As protein: CASSMDRGFEQYF. The rearrangement joins TRBV19 to TRBJ2-7; 9 nucleotides line up with TRBD1. V was clipped by 3 bases and J by 6 bases; unmatched bases: 3. Germline values: CDR1 LNHDA, CDR2 SQIVND (reference sequence). The CDR3 sequence is 13 residues long.

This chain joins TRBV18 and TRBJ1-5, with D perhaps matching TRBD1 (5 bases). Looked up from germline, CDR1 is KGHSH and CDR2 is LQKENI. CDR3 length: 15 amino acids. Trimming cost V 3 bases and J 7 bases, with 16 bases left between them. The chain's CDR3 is CASSPLGGGNQPQHF. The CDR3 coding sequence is TGTGCCAGCTCACCCCTGGGTGGGGGGAACCAGCCCCAGCATTTT.

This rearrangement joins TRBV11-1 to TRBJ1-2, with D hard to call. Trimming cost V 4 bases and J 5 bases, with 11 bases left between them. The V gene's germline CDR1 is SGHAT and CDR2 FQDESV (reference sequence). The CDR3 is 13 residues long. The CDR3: CASSSADGYGYTF. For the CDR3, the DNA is TGTGCCAGCAGCTCCGCGGACGGGTATGGCTACACCTTC.

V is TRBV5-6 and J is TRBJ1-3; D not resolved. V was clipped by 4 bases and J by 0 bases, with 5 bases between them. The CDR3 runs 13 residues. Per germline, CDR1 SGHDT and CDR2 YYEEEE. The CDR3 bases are TGTGCCAGCAGCCCGAACTCTGGAAACACCATATATTTT. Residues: CASSPNSGNTIYF.

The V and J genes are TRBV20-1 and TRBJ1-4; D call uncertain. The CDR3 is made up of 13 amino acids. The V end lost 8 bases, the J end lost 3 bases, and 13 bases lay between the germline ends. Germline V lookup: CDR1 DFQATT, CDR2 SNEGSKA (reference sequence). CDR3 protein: CSSSPRANEKLFF. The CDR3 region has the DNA TGCAGTTCCTCACCCCGGGCTAATGAAAAACTGTTTTTT.

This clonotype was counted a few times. The CDR3 here is CASSLGGISSYNEQFF. The CDR3 nucleotides are TGTGCCAGCAGCTTAGGGGGGATCAGCTCCTACAATGAGCAGTTCTTC. V gene TRBV5-4 combines with J gene TRBJ2-1; D tentatively fits TRBD1 or TRBD2 (6 bases each). The CDR3 has 16 residues. V shed 2 bases and J shed 0 bases, with 12 bases lying between them. Germline CDR1 SGHNT, CDR2 YYREEE (reference sequence).